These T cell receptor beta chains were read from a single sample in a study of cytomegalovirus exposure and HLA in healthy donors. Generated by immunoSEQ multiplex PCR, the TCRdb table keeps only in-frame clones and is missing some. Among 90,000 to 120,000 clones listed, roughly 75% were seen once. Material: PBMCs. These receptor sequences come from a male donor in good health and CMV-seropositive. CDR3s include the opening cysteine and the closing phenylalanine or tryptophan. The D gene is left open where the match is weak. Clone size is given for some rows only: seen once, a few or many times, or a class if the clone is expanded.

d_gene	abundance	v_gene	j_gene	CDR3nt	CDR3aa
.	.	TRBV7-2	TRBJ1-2	TGTGCCAGCAGCTTAGCACTCACAGGGAGATCCACCTTC	CASSLALTGRSTF
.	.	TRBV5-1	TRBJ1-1	TGCGCCAGCAGCTTGGGAGACAGTAGGAGCACTGAAGCTTTCTTT	CASSLGDSRSTEAFF
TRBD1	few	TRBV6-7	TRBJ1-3	TGTGCCAGCAGGATCCGCAAAAGGACAGGGGGTGAAAGGAGTTCTGGAAACACCATATATTTT	CASRIRKRTGGERSSGNTIYF
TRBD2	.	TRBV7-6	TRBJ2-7	TGTGCCAGCAGCTTAGGAGGAACCACGGGGGGAGTATACGAGCAGTACTTC	CASSLGGTTGGVYEQYF
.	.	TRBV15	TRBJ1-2	TGTGCCACCAGCAGAGATGGGCGATTCTATGGCTACACCTTC	CATSRDGRFYGYTF
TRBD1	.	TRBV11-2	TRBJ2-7	TGTGCCAGCAGCCCCGGGACAGGGTTCTACGAGCAGTACTTC	CASSPGTGFYEQYF
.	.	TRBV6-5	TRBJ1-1	TGTGCCAACTCAGGGGATAACACTGAAGCTTTCTTT	CANSGDNTEAFF
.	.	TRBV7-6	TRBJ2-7	TGTGCCAGCAGCCCCCTCGGGGGCGAGCAGTACTTC	CASSPLGGEQYF
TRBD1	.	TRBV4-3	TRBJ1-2	TGCGCCAGCAGCCAATTGACAGGGTATGGCTACACCTTC	CASSQLTGYGYTF
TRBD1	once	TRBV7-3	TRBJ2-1	TGTGCCAGCAGCCGAGACAGGGGGCTGTTTGATGAGCAGTTCTTC	CASSRDRGLFDEQFF
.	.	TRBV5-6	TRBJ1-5	TGTGCCAGCAGCTTAGCCAATCAGCCCCAGCATTTT	CASSLANQPQHF
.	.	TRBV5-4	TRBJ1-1	TGTGCCAGCAGCTTGGTCTGGGGAGCGGGCACTGAAGCTTTCTTT	CASSLVWGAGTEAFF
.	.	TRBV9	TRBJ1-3	TGTGCCAGCAGCACCCGGGGGGACCCTGGAAACACCATATATTTT	CASSTRGDPGNTIYF
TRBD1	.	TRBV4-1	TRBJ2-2	TGCGCCAGCAGCCACCTCGACAGGGGGCGAGACACCGGGGAGCTGTTTTTT	CASSHLDRGRDTGELFF
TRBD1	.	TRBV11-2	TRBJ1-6	TGTGCCAGCAGCTCCCGACAGGGCTCCAATTCACCCCTCCACTTT	CASSSRQGSNSPLHF
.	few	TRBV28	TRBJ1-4	TGTGCCGGTGGGACTTACAATGAAAAACTGTTTTTT	CAGGTYNEKLFF
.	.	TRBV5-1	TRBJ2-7	TGCGCCAGCAGCTTGGCAGCTGGGACTGGCACCTACGAGCAGTACTTC	CASSLAAGTGTYEQYF
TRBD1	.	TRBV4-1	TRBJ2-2	TGCGCCAGCAGCACACAGGGGGGCACCGGGGAGCTGTTTTTT	CASSTQGGTGELFF
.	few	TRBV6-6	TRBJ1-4	TGTGCCAGCAGTTCACAGGGCTCAAAGGAAAAACTGTTTTTT	CASSSQGSKEKLFF
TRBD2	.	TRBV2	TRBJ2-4	TGTGCCAGCAGTGGGGTAGCGGGGGGGCCTGACATTCAGTACTTC	CASSGVAGGPDIQYF
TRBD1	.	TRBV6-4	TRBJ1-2	TGTGCCAGCAGTGCCTCCGGGACAGGCTTCCGAGACTACACCTTC	CASSASGTGFRDYTF
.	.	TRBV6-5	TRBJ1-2	TGTGCCAGCAGTTACGATTGGGGCGGCTACACCTTC	CASSYDWGGYTF
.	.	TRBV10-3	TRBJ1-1	TGTGCCATCAGTGAGCGGGGGGGTAACACTGAAGCTTTCTTT	CAISERGGNTEAFF
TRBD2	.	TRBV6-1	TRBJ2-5	TGTGCCAGCAGTGGACTAGCGGGGGGGCCGGAGACCCAGTACTTC	CASSGLAGGPETQYF
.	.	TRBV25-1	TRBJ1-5	TGTGCCAGCAGTACCTCGGACTCCATGCCCCAGCATTTT	CASSTSDSMPQHF
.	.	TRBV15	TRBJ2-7	TGTGCCACCAGCCGACTCGGACAGACCTACGAGCAGTACTTC	CATSRLGQTYEQYF
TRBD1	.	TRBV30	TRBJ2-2	TGTGCCTCCCCCGGACAGGCGAACACCGGGGAGCTGTTTTTT	CASPGQANTGELFF
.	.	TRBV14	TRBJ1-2	TGTGCCAGCAGTCCCGGGATGTATGGCTACACCTTC	CASSPGMYGYTF
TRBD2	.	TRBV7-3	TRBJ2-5	TGTGCCAGCAGCTTAGGACTAGCGGGGGTTGAGACCCAGTACTTC	CASSLGLAGVETQYF
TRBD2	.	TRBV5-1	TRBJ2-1	TGCGCCAGCAGCGCCTCGGCGGGGGGCCGGGGCTACAATGAGCAGTTCTTC	CASSASAGGRGYNEQFF
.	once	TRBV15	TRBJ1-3	TGTGCCACCGGAATGGGAGACTCTGGAAACACCATATATTTT	CATGMGDSGNTIYF
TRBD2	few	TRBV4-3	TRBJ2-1	TGCGCCAGCAGCCAAGATCAGCGGGGGAGTGATGAGCAGTTCTTC	CASSQDQRGSDEQFF
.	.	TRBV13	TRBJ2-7	TGTGCCAGCAGCGACCAGGGGAGAGGCTACGAGCAGTACTTC	CASSDQGRGYEQYF
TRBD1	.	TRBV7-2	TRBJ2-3	TGTGCCAGCAGAGCAGACAGGGATCGAGGAGATACGCAGTATTTT	CASRADRDRGDTQYF
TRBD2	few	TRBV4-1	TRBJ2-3	TGCGCCAGCAGCCAAGGTCTCGGAGCGGGGGGGCCAGGAGCCAGAGATACGCAGTATTTT	CASSQGLGAGGPGARDTQYF
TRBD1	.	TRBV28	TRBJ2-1	TGTGCCAGCAGTTACCCGGGACAGGCTTACAATGAGCAGTTCTTC	CASSYPGQAYNEQFF
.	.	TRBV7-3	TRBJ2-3	TGTGCCAGCAGCTTTTCGGGTCAAGGAGATACGCAGTATTTT	CASSFSGQGDTQYF
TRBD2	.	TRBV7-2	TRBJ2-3	TGTGCCAGCAGCTTTCGGAGCGGGGGGGCCACAGATACGCAGTATTTT	CASSFRSGGATDTQYF
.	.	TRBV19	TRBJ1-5	TGTGCCAGTAGCCTCGGACAGAACAATCAGCCCCAGCATTTT	CASSLGQNNQPQHF
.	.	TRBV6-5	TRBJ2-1	TGTGCCAGCACCGCAAGGGGAGAGCAGTTCTTC	CASTARGEQFF
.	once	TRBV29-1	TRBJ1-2	TGCAGCGTTGTGGCCGAACCCTATGGCTACACCTTC	CSVVAEPYGYTF
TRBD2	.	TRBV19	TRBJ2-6	TGTGCCAGTACACTAGCGGGGGTCTCTGGGGCCAACGTCCTGACTTTC	CASTLAGVSGANVLTF
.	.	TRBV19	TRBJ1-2	TGTGCCAGTAGTGGGAATGGACAGCCCATCTATGGCTACACCTTC	CASSGNGQPIYGYTF
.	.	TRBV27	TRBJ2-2	TGTGCCAGCAGGAGGGAGGCTACGGGCACCGGGGAGCTGTTTTTT	CASRREATGTGELFF
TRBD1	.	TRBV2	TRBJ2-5	TGTGCCAGCCGTACCGGGACAGGACAAGAGACCCAGTACTTC	CASRTGTGQETQYF
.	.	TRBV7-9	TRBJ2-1	TGTGCCAGCAGCCCCCGTCGTCAGGGTGAGCAGTTCTTC	CASSPRRQGEQFF
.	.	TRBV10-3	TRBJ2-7	TGTGCCATCAGTGACTCCGGGGCCTACGAGCAGTACTTC	CAISDSGAYEQYF
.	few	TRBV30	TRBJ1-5	TGTGCCTGGAGTACTCAGGACAATCAGCCCCAGCATTTT	CAWSTQDNQPQHF
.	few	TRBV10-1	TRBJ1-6	TGCGCCAGCAGTGACCCCCAGAATTCACCCCTCCACTTT	CASSDPQNSPLHF
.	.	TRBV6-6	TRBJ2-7	TGTGCCAGCAGTGCCAGGGGAGCCTACGAGCAGTACTTC	CASSARGAYEQYF
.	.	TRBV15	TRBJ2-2	TGTGCCACCAGCAGGGAGGCGGGGACGGGGATCGGGGAGCTGTTTTTT	CATSREAGTGIGELFF
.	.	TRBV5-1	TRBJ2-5	TGCGCCAGCAGCCCCCGTCAAGACATTGGAGAGACCCAGTACTTC	CASSPRQDIGETQYF
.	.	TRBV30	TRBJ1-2	TGTGCCTGGAGTATTGGAGGGCCTAACTATGGCTACACCTTC	CAWSIGGPNYGYTF
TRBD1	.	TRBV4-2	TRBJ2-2	TGTGCCAGCAGCCAAGGACAGGGGGCGGGTGGCACCGGGGAGCTGTTTTTT	CASSQGQGAGGTGELFF
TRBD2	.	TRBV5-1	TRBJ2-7	TGCGCCAGCCGCGGGGGGTTGGGGTCCTACGAGCAGTACTTC	CASRGGLGSYEQYF
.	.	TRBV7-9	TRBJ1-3	TGTGCCAGCAGCCCCCTTATTTTCTCTGGAAACACCATATATTTT	CASSPLIFSGNTIYF
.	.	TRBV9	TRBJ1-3	TGTGCCAGCAGCGTAGGGTCAGACTTGGTCGGAAACACCATATATTTT	CASSVGSDLVGNTIYF
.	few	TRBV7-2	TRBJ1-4	TGTGCCAGCAGCTTAGCGGCAGGTTCCAATGAAAAACTGTTTTTT	CASSLAAGSNEKLFF
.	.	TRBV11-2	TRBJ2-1	TGTGCCAGCAGCTTAGAGACAGAGGATTACAATGAGCAGTTCTTC	CASSLETEDYNEQFF